The clone carrying this TCR beta chain was observed at least ten times. Its target is unknown. Read data end 3 residues before the CDR3 end; the end is taken from the germline J gene. Germline V lookup: CDR1 SGHRS, CDR2 YFSETQ. CDR3 length: 12 amino acids. V lost 2 bases to trimming and J lost 3 bases, with 5 bases between them. Sequencing input was equivalent genomic DNA from CVID and controls. The assay was immunoSEQ multiplex PCR, and TCRdb's table has in-frame clones only and misses some. The data list tens of thousands of clones, none observed once; 2.5% to 3% falls to the top ten. The data are from a study of T cell clonality in common variable immunodeficiency. Overall study findings and caveats: Common variable immunodeficiency TCR beta sequences reportedly had fewer deletions and N-nucleotide insertions.

Blood samples were heparinized, roughly 5 to 8 ml per donor. Sample: peripheral blood mononuclear cells. This TCR derives from a person between 18 and 75 years old in good health. The chain couples TRBV5-1 to TRBJ2-5; D not resolved. The CDR3 here is CASSFEEETQYF. The CDR3 bases that were read are TGCGCCAGCAGCTTTGAGGAAGAGACC.